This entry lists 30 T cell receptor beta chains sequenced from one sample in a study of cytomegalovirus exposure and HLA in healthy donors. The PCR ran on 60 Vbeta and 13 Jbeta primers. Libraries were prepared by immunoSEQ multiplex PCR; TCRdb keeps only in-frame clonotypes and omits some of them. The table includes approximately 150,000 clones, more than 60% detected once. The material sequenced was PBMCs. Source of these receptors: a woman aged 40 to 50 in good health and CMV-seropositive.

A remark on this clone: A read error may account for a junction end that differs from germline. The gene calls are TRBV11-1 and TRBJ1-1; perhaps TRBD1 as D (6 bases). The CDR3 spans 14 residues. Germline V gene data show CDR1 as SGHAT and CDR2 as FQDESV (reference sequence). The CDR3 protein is CASSLARGSTEAFF. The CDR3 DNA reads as TGTGCCAGCAGCCTAGCGAGGGGGAGCACTGAAGCTTTCTTT.

In nucleotides, the CDR3 is TGTGCCAGCAGCCAAGATCTAAGGGAGACGACCCAGCATTTT. This codes for CASSQDLRETTQHF. The chain carries TRBV4-2 and TRBJ1-5, with unresolved D. CDR1 LGHNA and CDR2 YNFKEQ come from the germline V gene. The V end lost 0 bases, the J end lost 11 bases, and 14 bases lay between the germline ends. The CDR3 runs 14 residues.

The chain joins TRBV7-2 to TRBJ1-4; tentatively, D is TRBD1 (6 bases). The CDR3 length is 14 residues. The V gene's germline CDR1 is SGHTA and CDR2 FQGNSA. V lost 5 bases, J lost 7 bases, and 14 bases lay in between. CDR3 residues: CASSQGGGGEKLFF. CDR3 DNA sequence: TGTGCCAGCAGCCAGGGAGGGGGTGGTGAAAAACTGTTTTTT.

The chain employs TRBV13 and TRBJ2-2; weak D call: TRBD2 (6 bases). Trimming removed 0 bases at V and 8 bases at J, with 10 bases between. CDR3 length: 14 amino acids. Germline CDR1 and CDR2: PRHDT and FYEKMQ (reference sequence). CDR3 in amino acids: CASSLGHGSGELFF. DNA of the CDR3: TGTGCCAGCAGCTTAGGCCACGGGAGTGGGGAGCTGTTTTTT.

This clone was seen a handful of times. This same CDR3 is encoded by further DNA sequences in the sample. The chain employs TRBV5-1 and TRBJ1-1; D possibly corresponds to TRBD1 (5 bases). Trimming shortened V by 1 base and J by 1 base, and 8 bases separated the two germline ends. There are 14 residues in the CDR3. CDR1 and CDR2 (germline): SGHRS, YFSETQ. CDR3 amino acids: CASSLTGGNTEAFF. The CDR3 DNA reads TGCGCCAGCAGCTTGACGGGGGGGAACACTGAAGCTTTCTTT.

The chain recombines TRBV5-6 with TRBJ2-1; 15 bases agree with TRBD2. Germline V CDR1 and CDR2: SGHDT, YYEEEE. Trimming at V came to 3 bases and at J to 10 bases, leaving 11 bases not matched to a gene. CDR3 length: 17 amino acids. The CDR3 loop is CASSSDLGTSGGLEQFF. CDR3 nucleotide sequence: TGTGCCAGCAGCTCGGACTTAGGGACTAGCGGGGGGTTAGAGCAGTTCTTC. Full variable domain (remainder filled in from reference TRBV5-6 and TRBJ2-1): DAGVTQSPTHLIKTRGQQVTLRCSPKSGHDTVSWYQQALGQGPQFIFQYYEEEERQRGNFPDRFSGHQFPNYSSELNVNALLLGDSALYLCASSSDLGTSGGLEQFFGPGTRLTVL.

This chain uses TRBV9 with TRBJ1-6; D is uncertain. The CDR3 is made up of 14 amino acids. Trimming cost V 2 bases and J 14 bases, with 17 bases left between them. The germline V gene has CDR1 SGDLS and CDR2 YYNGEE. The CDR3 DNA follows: TGTGCCAGCAGCGTGGGCTCTACGGGTAGCGCCCTCCACTTT. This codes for CASSVGSTGSALHF.

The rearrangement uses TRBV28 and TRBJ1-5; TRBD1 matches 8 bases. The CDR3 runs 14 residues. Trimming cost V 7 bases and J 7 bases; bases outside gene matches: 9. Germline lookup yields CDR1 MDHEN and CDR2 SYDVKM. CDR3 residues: CASTGQGLGQPQHF. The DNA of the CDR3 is TGTGCCAGCACCGGACAGGGTTTGGGACAGCCCCAGCATTTT.

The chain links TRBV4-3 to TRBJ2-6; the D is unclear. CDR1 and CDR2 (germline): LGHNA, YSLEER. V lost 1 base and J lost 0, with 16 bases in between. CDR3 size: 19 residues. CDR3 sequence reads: CASSQAPWRKYSGANVLTF. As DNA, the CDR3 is TGCGCCAGCAGCCAAGCCCCGTGGCGGAAGTACTCTGGGGCCAACGTCCTGACTTTC.

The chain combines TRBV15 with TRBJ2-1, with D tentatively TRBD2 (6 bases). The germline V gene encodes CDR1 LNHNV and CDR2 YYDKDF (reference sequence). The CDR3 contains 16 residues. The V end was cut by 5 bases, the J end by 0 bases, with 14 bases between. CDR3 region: CATSPLEGLSYNEQFF. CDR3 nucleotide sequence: TGTGCCACCAGCCCCTTGGAGGGCCTCTCCTACAATGAGCAGTTCTTC.

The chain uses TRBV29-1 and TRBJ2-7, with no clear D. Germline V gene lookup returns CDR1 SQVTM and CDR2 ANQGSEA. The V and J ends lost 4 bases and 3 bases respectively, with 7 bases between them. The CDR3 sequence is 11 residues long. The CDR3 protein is CSVAENYEQYF. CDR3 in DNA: TGCAGCGTTGCCGAGAACTACGAGCAGTACTTC.

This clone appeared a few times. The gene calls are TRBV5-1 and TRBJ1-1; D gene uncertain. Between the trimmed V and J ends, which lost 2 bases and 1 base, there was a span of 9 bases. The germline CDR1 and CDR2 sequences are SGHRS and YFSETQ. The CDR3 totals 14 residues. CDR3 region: CASSFGGQNTEAFF. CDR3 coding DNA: TGCGCCAGCAGCTTCGGTGGGCAGAACACTGAAGCTTTCTTT.

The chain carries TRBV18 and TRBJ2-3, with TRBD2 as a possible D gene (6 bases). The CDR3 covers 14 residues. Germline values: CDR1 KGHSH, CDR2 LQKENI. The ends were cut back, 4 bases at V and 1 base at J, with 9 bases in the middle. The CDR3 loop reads CASSRGGGTDTQYF. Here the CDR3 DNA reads TGTGCCAGCTCACGGGGCGGGGGCACAGATACGCAGTATTTT.

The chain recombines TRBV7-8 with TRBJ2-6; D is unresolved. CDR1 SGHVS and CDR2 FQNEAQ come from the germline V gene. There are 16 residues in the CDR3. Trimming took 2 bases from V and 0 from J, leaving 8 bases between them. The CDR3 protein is CASSLMELSGANVLTF. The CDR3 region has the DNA TGTGCCAGCAGCTTAATGGAGCTCTCTGGGGCCAACGTCCTGACTTTC.

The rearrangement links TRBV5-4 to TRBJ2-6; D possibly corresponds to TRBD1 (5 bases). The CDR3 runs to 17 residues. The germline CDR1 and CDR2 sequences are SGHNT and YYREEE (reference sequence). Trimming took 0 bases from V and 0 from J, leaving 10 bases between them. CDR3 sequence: CASSLGTRISGANVLTF. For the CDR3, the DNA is TGTGCCAGCAGCTTGGGGACAAGAATCTCTGGGGCCAACGTCCTGACTTTC.

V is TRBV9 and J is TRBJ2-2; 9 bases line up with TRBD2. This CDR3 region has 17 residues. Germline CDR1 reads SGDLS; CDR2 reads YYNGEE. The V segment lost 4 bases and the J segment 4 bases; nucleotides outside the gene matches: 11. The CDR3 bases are TGTGCCAGCAGCACCCACAGAGGGCGGGGGGGCACCGGGGAGCTGTTTTTT. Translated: CASSTHRGRGGTGELFF. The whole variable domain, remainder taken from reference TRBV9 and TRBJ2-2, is DSGVTQTPKHLITATGQRVTLRCSPRSGDLSVYWYQQSLDQGLQFLIQYYNGEERAKGNILERFSAQQFPDLHSELNLSSLELGDSALYFCASSTHRGRGGTGELFFGEGSRLTVL.

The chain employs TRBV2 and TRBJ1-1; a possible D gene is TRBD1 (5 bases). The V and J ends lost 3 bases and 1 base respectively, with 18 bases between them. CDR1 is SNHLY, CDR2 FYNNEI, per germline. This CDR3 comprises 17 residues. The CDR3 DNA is TGTGCCAGCAGTGAGGGAGGGGCCTTTTCATCGAACACTGAAGCTTTCTTT. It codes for CASSEGGAFSSNTEAFF.

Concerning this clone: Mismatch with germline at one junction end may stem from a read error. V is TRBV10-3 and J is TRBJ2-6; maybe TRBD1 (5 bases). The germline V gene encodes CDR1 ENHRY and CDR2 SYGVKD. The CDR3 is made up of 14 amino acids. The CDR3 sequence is CAIRRAAGANGLTF. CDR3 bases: TGTGCCATCCGACGCGCAGCTGGGGCCAACGGCCTGACTTTC.

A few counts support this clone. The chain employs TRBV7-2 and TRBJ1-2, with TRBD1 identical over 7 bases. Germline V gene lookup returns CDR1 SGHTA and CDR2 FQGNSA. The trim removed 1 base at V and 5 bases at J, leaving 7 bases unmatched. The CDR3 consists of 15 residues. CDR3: CASSLEFQGEYGYTF. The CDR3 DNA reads TGTGCCAGCAGCTTAGAGTTTCAGGGGGAATATGGCTACACCTTC.

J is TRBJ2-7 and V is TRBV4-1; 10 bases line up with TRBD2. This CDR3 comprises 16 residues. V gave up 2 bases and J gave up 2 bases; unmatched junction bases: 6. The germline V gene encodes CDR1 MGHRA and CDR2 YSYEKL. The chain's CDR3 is CASSQIGLAVAYEQYF. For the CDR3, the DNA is TGCGCCAGCAGCCAAATAGGACTAGCGGTGGCCTACGAGCAGTACTTC.

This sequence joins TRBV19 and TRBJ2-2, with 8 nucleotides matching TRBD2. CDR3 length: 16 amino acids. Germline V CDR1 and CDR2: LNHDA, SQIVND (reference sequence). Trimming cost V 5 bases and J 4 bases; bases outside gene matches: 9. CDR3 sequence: CASSSQRGIVTGELFF. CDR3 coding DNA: TGTGCCAGTAGTTCCCAGCGGGGGATCGTCACCGGGGAGCTGTTTTTT.

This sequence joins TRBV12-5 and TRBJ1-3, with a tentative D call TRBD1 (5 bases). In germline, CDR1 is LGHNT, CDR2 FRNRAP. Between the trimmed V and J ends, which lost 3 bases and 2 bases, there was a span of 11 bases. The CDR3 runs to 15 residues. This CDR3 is CASGFSAGTGNTIYF. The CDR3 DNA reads TGTGCTAGTGGTTTCTCGGCAGGGACTGGAAACACCATATATTTT.

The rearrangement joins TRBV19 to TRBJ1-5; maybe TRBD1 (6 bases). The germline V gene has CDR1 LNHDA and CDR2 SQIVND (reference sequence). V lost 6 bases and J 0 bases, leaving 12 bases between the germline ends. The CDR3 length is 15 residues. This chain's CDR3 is CASRRQEISNQPQHF. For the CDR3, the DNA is TGTGCCAGTAGACGACAGGAGATTAGCAATCAGCCCCAGCATTTT.

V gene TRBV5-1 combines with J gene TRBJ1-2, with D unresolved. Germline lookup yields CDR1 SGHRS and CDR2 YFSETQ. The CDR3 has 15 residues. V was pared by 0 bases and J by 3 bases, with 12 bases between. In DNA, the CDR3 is TGCGCCAGCAGCTTGGCATTCGGGAAGGACTATGGCTACACCTTC. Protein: CASSLAFGKDYGYTF.

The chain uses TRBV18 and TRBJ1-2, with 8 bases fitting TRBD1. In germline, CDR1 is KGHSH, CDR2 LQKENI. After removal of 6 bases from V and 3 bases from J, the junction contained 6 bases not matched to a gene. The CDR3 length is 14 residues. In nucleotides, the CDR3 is TGTGCCAGCTCCCCGACAGGGGTCGACTATGGCTACACCTTC. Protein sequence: CASSPTGVDYGYTF. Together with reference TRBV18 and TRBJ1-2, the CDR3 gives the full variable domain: NAGVMQNPRHLVRRRGQEARLRCSPMKGHSHVYWYRQLPEEGLKFMVYLQKENIIDESGMPKERFSAEFPKEGPSILRIQQVVRGDSAAYFCASSPTGVDYGYTFGSGTRLTVV.

The CDR3 DNA sequence: TGTGCCAGCAGCTTCGGGACAGGGGATTCACCCCTCCACTTT. Amino acid sequence: CASSFGTGDSPLHF. This chain links TRBV5-4 with TRBJ1-6; 10 bases match TRBD1. Germline lookup yields CDR1 SGHNT and CDR2 YYREEE (reference sequence). The CDR3 contains 14 residues. V lost 2 bases, J lost 8 bases, and 1 base stayed unmatched.

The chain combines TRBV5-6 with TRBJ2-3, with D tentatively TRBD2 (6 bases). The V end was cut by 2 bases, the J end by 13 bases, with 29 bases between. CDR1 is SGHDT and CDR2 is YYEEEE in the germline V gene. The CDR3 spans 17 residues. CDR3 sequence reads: CASSFPRAPRRVPGEYF. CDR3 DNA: TGTGCCAGCAGCTTCCCCAGGGCCCCGCGACGGGTACCGGGGGAGTATTTT. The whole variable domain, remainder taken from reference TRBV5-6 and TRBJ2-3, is DAGVTQSPTHLIKTRGQQVTLRCSPKSGHDTVSWYQQALGQGPQFIFQYYEEEERQRGNFPDRFSGHQFPNYSSELNVNALLLGDSALYLCASSFPRAPRRVPGEYFGPGTRLTVL.

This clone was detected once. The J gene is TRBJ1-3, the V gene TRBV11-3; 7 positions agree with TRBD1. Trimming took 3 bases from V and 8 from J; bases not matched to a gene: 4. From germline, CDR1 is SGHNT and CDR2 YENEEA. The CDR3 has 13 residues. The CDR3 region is CASSFRQGDTIYF. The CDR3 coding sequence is TGTGCCAGCAGCTTCAGGCAGGGGGACACCATATATTTT.

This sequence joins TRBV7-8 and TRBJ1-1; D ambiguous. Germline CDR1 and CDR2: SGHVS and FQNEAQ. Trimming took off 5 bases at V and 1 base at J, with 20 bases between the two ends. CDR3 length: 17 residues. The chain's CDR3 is CASSPPRFRESNTEAFF. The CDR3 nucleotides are TGTGCCAGCAGCCCGCCTAGATTTAGGGAGTCGAACACTGAAGCTTTCTTT.

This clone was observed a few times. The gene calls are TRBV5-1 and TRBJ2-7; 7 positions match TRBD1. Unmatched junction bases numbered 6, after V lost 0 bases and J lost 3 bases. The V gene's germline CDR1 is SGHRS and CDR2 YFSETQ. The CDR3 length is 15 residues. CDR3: CASSLAPGQYYEQYF. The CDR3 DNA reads TGCGCCAGCAGCTTGGCCCCGGGACAGTACTACGAGCAGTACTTC.